The text below deals with one T cell receptor beta chain. The data originate from a study of blood T cell repertoires in COVID-19. At the level of the study: Researchers got acute and convalescent COVID-19 samples from the United States, Italy and Spain.

Data came from immunoSEQ multiplex PCR; TCRdb stores just in-frame clones and leaves some out. This repertoire shows about 80,000 clones, 70% to 75% found once; its top ten account for around 6%. Trimming shortened V by 4 bases and J by 6 bases, and 18 bases separated the two germline ends. Germline CDR1 and CDR2: SGHRS and YFSETQ. The CDR3 is made up of 15 amino acids. The chain carries TRBV5-1 and TRBJ2-3; D is unresolved. This clonotype was sampled from a man between 45 and 60 years old with active or convalescent COVID-19. Input material: peripheral blood. The CDR3 loop reads CASSKVLREEDTQYF. The CDR3 DNA follows: TGCGCCAGCAGCAAAGTCCTACGTGAGGAGGATACGCAGTATTTT.